This is a list of T cell receptor beta chains from one sample in a study of siplizumab effects on memory and regulatory T cells. Profiling relied on immunoSEQ multiplex PCR, and the TCRdb table lists in-frame clones only, not all of them. The table shows over 85,000 clones, with roughly 96% occurring only once. Sequenced: naive CD4+ T cells sorted from blood. The receptors shown here come from a human donor in good health. The CDR3 runs from the conserved cysteine through the conserved F or W. A D gene is named only where the DNA matches it firmly. The size field is filled for only some rows; it gives once, few, many or a size class.

TRBJ1-2,15,-,TRBV15,-,TGTGCCACCAGCAGAGCCCCGGGACCCCAGGAGGGCTACACCTTC,CATSRAPGPQEGYTF
TRBJ1-5,15,-,TRBV7-2,once,TGTGCCAGCATCCTTTCTCCGGGGAGCAATCAGCCCCAGCATTTT,CASILSPGSNQPQHF
TRBJ1-6,18,TRBD1,TRBV5-4,-,TGTGCCAGCAGCTTGGGAAGCCCAGGGGGCTCCTATAATTCACCCCTCCACTTT,CASSLGSPGGSYNSPLHF
TRBJ1-1,12,-,TRBV5-1,-,TGCGCCAGCAGCTTTGCCGGGACAGAAGCTTTCTTT,CASSFAGTEAFF
TRBJ2-5,15,-,TRBV10-1,-,TGCGCCAGCAGTGAGTGGTTAGAAGGTAAAGAGACCCAGTACTTC,CASSEWLEGKETQYF
TRBJ1-2,14,-,TRBV5-1,-,TGCGCCAGCAGCTTAGATGGCGGTGGCTATGGCTACACCTTC,CASSLDGGGYGYTF
TRBJ2-7,16,TRBD1,TRBV6-1,-,TGTGCCAGCAGTGACTGGGGGACAGGGGGCGCCTACGAGCAGTACTTC,CASSDWGTGGAYEQYF
TRBJ2-1,18,TRBD2,TRBV4-3,-,TGCGCCAGCAGCCAAGATCGGTCTAGCGGGGGGCCCTACAATGAGCAGTTCTTC,CASSQDRSSGGPYNEQFF
TRBJ2-1,13,-,TRBV7-3,-,TGTGCCAGCAGCTCCTATCTTAGTTATGAGCAGTTCTTC,CASSSYLSYEQFF
TRBJ1-5,15,-,TRBV7-9,-,TGTGCCAGCAGCCCGGGGGTAGATAGCAATCAGCCCCAGCATTTT,CASSPGVDSNQPQHF
TRBJ2-7,16,TRBD2,TRBV19,-,TGTGCCAGTAGTAGGTCCGGGACTAGCGGTTCCTACGAGCAGTACTTC,CASSRSGTSGSYEQYF
TRBJ1-1,10,-,TRBV20-1,-,TGCAGTGCTAGGGCCACTGAAGCTTTCTTT,CSARATEAFF
TRBJ2-2,13,-,TRBV19,-,TGTGCCACTACACCCAGGGAAGCCGGGGAGCTGTTTTTT,CATTPREAGELFF
TRBJ2-5,15,-,TRBV4-1,-,TGCGCCAGCAGCCGCCCCGACGGAACCCAAGAGACCCAGTACTTC,CASSRPDGTQETQYF
TRBJ1-2,14,TRBD1,TRBV4-3,-,TGCGCCAGCAGCCAGGGACAGGGCCTAGGAGGCTACACCTTC,CASSQGQGLGGYTF
TRBJ1-1,14,-,TRBV7-2,-,TGTGCCAGCAGCTTAGGGACGTCGGGCACTGAAGCTTTCTTT,CASSLGTSGTEAFF
TRBJ2-4,15,-,TRBV6-5,-,TGTGCCAGCAGTTACGGGACCGATGGTAAAGGCATTCAGTACTTC,CASSYGTDGKGIQYF
TRBJ2-2,17,TRBD2,TRBV5-6,-,TGTGCCAGCAGCTTGGACCTGGGAGGGCTTAACACCGGGGAGCTGTTTTTT,CASSLDLGGLNTGELFF
TRBJ2-3,17,TRBD1,TRBV18,-,TGTGCCAGCTCTCAACAACGGACAGGGAAGGTGCGAGATACGCAGTATTTT,CASSQQRTGKVRDTQYF
TRBJ1-5,16,TRBD1,TRBV19,-,TGTGCCAGTAGTCTCACAGGGGGCGGGAGCAATCAGCCCCAGCATTTT,CASSLTGGGSNQPQHF
TRBJ2-7,12,-,TRBV6-1,-,TGTGCCAGCAGTGTAGGGGGTTACGAGCAGTACTTC,CASSVGGYEQYF
TRBJ1-4,16,-,TRBV5-1,-,TGCGCCAGCAGCCTGACCCCTGGGGGCGTTGAGGAAAAACTGTTTTTT,CASSLTPGGVEEKLFF
TRBJ1-1,12,-,TRBV7-2,few,TGTGCCAGCAGCTTAGAACCCAAGGGGGCTTTCTTT,CASSLEPKGAFF
TRBJ2-1,16,TRBD2,TRBV5-3,-,TGTGCCAGGTGGATCAGCGGGGCCCGCTCCTACAATGAGCAGTTCTTC,CARWISGARSYNEQFF
TRBJ2-1,19,TRBD2,TRBV10-3,-,TGTGCCATCAGTGAGTCGAGGCTAGCGGGGGGCTGGGGCAACAATGAGCAGTTCTTC,CAISESRLAGGWGNNEQFF
TRBJ2-7,14,TRBD1,TRBV6-5,-,TGTGCCAGCAGGGGGGACAGGGGTGACTACGAGCAGTACTTC,CASRGDRGDYEQYF
TRBJ2-7,12,-,TRBV7-2,-,TGTGCCAGCAGCAATACGGGGTACGAGCAGTACTTC,CASSNTGYEQYF
TRBJ2-1,16,-,TRBV6-5,-,TGTGCCAGCAGTTACTCGAAAGGGTTCCCCTACAATGAGCAGTTCTTC,CASSYSKGFPYNEQFF
TRBJ1-5,12,-,TRBV30,-,TGTGCCTGGGGACTGGGCAATCAGCCCCAGCATTTT,CAWGLGNQPQHF
TRBJ1-4,13,-,TRBV2,-,TGTGCCAGCAGTAGGGGGACAAATGAAAAACTGTTTTTT,CASSRGTNEKLFF
TRBJ2-1,14,TRBD1,TRBV19,-,TGTGCCAGTAGTAGCCGGGACAGGTGGGATGAGCAGTTCTTC,CASSSRDRWDEQFF
TRBJ1-1,15,-,TRBV5-4,-,TGTGCCAGCAGCTTGGCGGGGACGGTGAACACTGAAGCTTTCTTT,CASSLAGTVNTEAFF
TRBJ1-2,17,-,TRBV28,-,TGTGCCAGCAGTCCGTCCCCCCAATTGGGGGTCCGTGGTGGCTACACCTTC,CASSPSPQLGVRGGYTF
TRBJ2-3,17,-,TRBV7-9,-,TGTGCCAGCAGCCTGCGGGCCACTCCCCGAGCCCCAGATACGCAGTATTTT,CASSLRATPRAPDTQYF
TRBJ1-6,14,-,TRBV30,-,TGTGCCTGGAGTGTTAGGGGATCTAATTCACCCCTCCACTTT,CAWSVRGSNSPLHF
TRBJ2-3,11,-,TRBV10-3,-,TGTGCCAAAGAGTACACAGATACGCAGTATTTT,CAKEYTDTQYF
TRBJ1-1,18,-,TRBV12-5,-,TGTGCTAGTGGTTTGGTACTCGAGACCGTTAGGTCGAACACTGAAGCTTTCTTT,CASGLVLETVRSNTEAFF
TRBJ1-2,15,-,TRBV7-8,-,TGTGCCAGCAGCCCAACTCCCAGCATGCTGATTGGCTACACCTTC,CASSPTPSMLIGYTF
TRBJ1-5,17,TRBD1,TRBV5-6,once,TGTGCCAGCAGCCAAACACAGGGCAGGGGGAGCAATCAGCCCCAGCATTTT,CASSQTQGRGSNQPQHF
TRBJ2-7,11,-,TRBV7-2,once,TGTGCCAGCAGCCCCAGCTACGAGCAGTACTTC,CASSPSYEQYF
TRBJ2-2,12,-,TRBV11-3,once,TGTGCCAGCAGCGCGAACACCGGGGAGCTGTTTTTT,CASSANTGELFF
TRBJ2-1,16,TRBD2,TRBV19,-,TGTGCCAGTACCCTGACTAGCGGGGGTTCCTACAATGAGCAGTTCTTC,CASTLTSGGSYNEQFF
TRBJ1-3,17,-,TRBV28,-,TGTGCCAGCAGTACAACACAGGAGGGGTGGACAGGAAACACCATATATTTT,CASSTTQEGWTGNTIYF
TRBJ2-7,14,-,TRBV11-2,-,TGTGCCAGCAGCTTAGGTGTCAGTCCGGGCGAGCAGTACTTC,CASSLGVSPGEQYF
TRBJ2-5,21,TRBD2,TRBV4-1,once,TGCGCCAGCAGCCAACCCCCGGCCGGGACTAGCGGGGGGAACCCCCAAGAGACCCAGTACTTC,CASSQPPAGTSGGNPQETQYF
TRBJ1-2,14,TRBD1,TRBV7-2,-,TGTGCCAGCACCCGTACGGGGACAGCATATGGCTACACCTTC,CASTRTGTAYGYTF
TRBJ1-1,15,-,TRBV7-2,-,TGTGCCAGCAGCGTGACCCGGGACTCGAACACTGAAGCTTTCTTT,CASSVTRDSNTEAFF
TRBJ1-2,14,-,TRBV7-6,-,TGTGCCAGCAGCTACGGGACGGATAACTATGGCTACACCTTC,CASSYGTDNYGYTF
TRBJ2-3,14,-,TRBV11-3,-,TGTGCCAGCAGCCGTGATTCTAGCACAGATACGCAGTATTTT,CASSRDSSTDTQYF
TRBJ2-7,13,-,TRBV28,-,TGTGCCGCCGTGGACACCCGCTCCTACGAGCAGTACTTC,CAAVDTRSYEQYF